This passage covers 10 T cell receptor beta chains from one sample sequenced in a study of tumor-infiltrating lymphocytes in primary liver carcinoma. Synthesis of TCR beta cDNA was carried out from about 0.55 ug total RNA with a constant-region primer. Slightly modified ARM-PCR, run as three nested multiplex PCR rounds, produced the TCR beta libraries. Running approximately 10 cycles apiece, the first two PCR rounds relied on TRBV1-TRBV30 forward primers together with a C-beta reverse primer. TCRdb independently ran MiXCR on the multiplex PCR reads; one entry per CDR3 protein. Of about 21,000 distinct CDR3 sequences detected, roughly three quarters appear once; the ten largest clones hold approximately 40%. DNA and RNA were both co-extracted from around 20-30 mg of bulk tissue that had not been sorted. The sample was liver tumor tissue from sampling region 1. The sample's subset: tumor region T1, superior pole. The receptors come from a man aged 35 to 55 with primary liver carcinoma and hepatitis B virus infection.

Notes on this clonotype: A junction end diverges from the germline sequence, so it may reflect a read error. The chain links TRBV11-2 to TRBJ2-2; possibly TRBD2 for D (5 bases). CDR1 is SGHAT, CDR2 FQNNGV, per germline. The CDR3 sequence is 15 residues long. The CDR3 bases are TGTGCAAGCAGCTTTAGGCAACCGAACACCGGGGAGCTGTTTTTC. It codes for CASSFRQPNTGELFF.

CDR3 residues: CANNLTAGGSGETQYF. CDR3 in DNA: TGTGCCAACAACTTAACAGCAGGGGGCTCTGGGGAGACCCAGTACTTC. The chain combines TRBV11-2 with TRBJ2-5; 8 bases are shared with TRBD1. V shed 10 bases, J shed 5 bases, and the junction held 18 bases outside the gene matches. CDR1 and CDR2 from the germline V gene are SGHAT and FQNNGV. This CDR3 has 16 residues.

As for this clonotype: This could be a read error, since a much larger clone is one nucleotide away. The CDR3 protein is CVSTSEYTEQFF. CDR3 nucleotides: TGTGTCAGCACCTCAGAATACACTGAGCAGTTCTTC. The chain recombines TRBV2 with TRBJ2-1, with no clear D. Per germline, CDR1 SNHLY and CDR2 FYNNEI. This CDR3 spans 12 amino acids.

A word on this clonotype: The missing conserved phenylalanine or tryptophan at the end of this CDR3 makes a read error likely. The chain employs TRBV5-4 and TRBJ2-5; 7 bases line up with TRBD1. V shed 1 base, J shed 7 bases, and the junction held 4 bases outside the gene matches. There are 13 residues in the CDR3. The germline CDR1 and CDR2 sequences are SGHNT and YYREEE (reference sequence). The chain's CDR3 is CASSLTGVGTQYL. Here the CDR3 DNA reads TGTGCCAGCAGCTTGACAGGGGTGGGGACCCAGTACCTC.

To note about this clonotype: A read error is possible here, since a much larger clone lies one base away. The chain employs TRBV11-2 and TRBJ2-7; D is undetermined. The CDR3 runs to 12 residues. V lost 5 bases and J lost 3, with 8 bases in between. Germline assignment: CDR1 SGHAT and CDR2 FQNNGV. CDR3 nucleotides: TGTGCCAGCAGCCTCGTAAACTACGAGCAGTACTTC. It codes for CASSLVNYEQYF. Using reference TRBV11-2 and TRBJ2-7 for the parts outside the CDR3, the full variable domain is EAGVAQSPRYKIIEKRQSVAFWCNPISGHATLYWYQQILGQGPKLLIQFQNNGVVDDSQLPKDRFSAERLKGVDSTLKIQPAKLEDSAVYLCASSLVNYEQYFGPGTRLTVT.

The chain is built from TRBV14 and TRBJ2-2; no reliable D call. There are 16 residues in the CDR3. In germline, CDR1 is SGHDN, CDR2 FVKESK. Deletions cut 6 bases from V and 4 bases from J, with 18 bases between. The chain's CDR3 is CASRHRRTGLTGELFF. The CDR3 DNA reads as TGTGCCAGCAGACACAGAAGGACGGGCCTCACCGGGGAGCTGTTTTTT.

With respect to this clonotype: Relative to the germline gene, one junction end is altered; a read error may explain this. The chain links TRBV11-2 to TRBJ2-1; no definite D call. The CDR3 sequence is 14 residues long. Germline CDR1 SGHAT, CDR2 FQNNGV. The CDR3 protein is CANSLYRLVGEQFF. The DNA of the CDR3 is TGTGCCAACAGCTTATACCGGCTAGTTGGCGAGCAGTTCTTC. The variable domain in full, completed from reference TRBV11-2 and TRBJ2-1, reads EAGVAQSPRYKIIEKRQSVAFWCNPISGHATLYWYQQILGQGPKLLIQFQNNGVVDDSQLPKDRFSAERLKGVDSTLKIQPAKLEDSAVYLCANSLYRLVGEQFFGPGTRLTVL.

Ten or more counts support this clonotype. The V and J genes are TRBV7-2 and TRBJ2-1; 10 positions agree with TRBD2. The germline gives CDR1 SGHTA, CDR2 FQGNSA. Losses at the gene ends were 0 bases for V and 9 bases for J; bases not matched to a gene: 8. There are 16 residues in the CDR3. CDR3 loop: CASSLAVLAGAGEQFF. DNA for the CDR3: TGTGCCAGCAGCTTAGCGGTCCTAGCGGGAGCGGGTGAGCAGTTCTTC.

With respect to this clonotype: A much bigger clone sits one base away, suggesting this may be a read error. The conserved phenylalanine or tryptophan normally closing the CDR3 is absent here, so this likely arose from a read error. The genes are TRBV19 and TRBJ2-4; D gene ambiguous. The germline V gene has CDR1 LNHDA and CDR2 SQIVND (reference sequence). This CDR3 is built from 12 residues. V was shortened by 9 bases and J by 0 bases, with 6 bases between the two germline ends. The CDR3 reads CASGLAKNIQYI. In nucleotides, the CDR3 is TGTGCCAGCGGATTAGCCAAAAACATTCAGTACATC.

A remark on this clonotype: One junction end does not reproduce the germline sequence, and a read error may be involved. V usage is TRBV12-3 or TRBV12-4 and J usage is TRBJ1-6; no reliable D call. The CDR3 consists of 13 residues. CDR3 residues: CASSLVPGSSLHF. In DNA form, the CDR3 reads TGTGCCAGCAGTTTAGTGCCCGGTTCATCCCTCCACTTT.